This T cell receptor beta chain was sequenced in a study of human T cells and chemical hapten exposure. Study as a whole: For sensitization, 2% DPC was applied to a 2 cm by 2 cm patch of upper inner arm skin. Minor pooled library volume differences mainly drove per-sample TCR yield variation. Study outcomes and limitations: With regard to DPC sensitization, TCRs above 1 in 1000 frequency did not change.

The CDR3 totals 13 residues. Trimming cost V 11 bases and J 8 bases, with 20 bases left between them. The time point denotes: pre-sensitization, week 0. Treatment here: therapeutic diphenylcyclopropenone sensitization with weekly scalp DPC. TCRdb used MiXCR to reprocess the RACE reads, holding one entry per CDR3 protein. The sample includes about 380,000 distinct CDR3 sequences, 5% to 6.5% of them seen just once. In this sample, this clonotype turned up a few times. As yet, its antigen is unknown. The chain is built from TRBV12-3 or TRBV12-4 and TRBJ2-3; TRBD2 is a possible D gene (7 bases). The sequence derives from a woman aged 45-65 years with alopecia areata. Some clones in this sample may be carry-over from other donors' samples. The sequenced sample was whole blood, obtained in connection with sensitization to the hapten diphenylcyclopropenone (DPC). The CDR3 nucleotides read TGTGCCGCCGCGGACGGGGCGGGGGCTACGCAGTATTTT. It codes for CAAADGAGATQYF.